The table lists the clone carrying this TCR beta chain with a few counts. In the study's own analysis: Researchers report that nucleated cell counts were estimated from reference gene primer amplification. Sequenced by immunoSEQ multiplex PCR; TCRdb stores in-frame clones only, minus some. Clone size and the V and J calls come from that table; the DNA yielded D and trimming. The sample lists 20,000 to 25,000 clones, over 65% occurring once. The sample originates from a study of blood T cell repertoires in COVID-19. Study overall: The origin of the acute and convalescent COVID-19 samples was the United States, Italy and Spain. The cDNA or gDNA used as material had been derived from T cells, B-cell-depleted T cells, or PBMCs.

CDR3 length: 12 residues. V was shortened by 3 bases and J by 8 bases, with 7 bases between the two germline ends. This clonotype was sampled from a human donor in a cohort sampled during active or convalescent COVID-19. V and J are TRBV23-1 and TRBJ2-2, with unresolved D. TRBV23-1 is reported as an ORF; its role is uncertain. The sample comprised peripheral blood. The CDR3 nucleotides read TGCGCCAGCAGTCACGGGTGGGGGGAGCTGTTTTTT. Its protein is CASSHGWGELFF.